The T cell receptor (beta chain) under discussion was sequenced for a study of CD8 T cells in Susac syndrome. Study results and caveats: A relatively small number of individuals underwent TCR sequencing and HLA analysis.

TCR beta sequences were obtained from blood CD8+ and CD4+ T cells. The individuals used as controls were healthy donors who had been matched for both age and sex. With respect to this clonotype: Its antigen remains unknown.

When the RNA was reverse transcribed, random hexamers were used with an input of about 0.45 to 1 ug. The method of amplification for TCR beta CDR3 was immunoSEQ multiplex PCR, covering 54 Vbeta and 13 Jbeta. TCRdb analysed the immunoSEQ multiplex PCR reads with MiXCR anew, one entry per CDR3 protein. The sample lists 150,000 to 200,000 distinct CDR3 sequences; approximately 94% were seen once. CDR3 length: 14 residues. Germline CDR1 MNHNY, CDR2 SVGAGI (reference sequence). Trimming took 2 bases from V and 2 from J, leaving 9 bases between them. The sample comprised CD4+ T cells from PBMCs. The chain is built from TRBV6-6 and TRBJ2-5; D is perhaps TRBD1 (5 bases). This receptor was taken from a human donor in good health. In nucleotides, the CDR3 is TGTGCCAGCAGTTACAGGGGTGGGCAAGAGACCCAGTACTTC. Translating it yields CASSYRGGQETQYF.